This TCR beta chain was found in a study of T cell responses to AZD1222 COVID-19 vaccine. Worth noting for this clone: Its antigen remains unidentified. Different DNA sequences within this sample yield the same CDR3.

Broader study findings: No repertoire was sampled before or during the peak T cell response, only after it. The study found Spike-specific TCR breadth and depth rose after two AZD1222 doses. It was only 6 or 7 AZD1222 recipients who were seropositive at baseline.

This CDR3 has 12 amino acids. The germline V gene has CDR1 SNHLY and CDR2 FYNNEI. V was shortened by 4 bases and J by 0 bases, with 3 bases between the two germline ends. Assay used: immunoSEQ multiplex PCR; TCRdb lists only in-frame clones, some missing. This table has around 60,000 clones, around 90% appearing once. Sequenced here: peripheral blood, sampled on day 0 of AZD1222 vaccination. The chain combines TRBV2 with TRBJ1-2; the D is unclear. This TCR came from an adult in good health. The CDR3 nucleotides read TGTGCCAGCAGTGTCTCTAACTATGGCTACACCTTC. Translation: CASSVSNYGYTF. The variable domain in full, with the rest retrieved from reference TRBV2 and TRBJ1-2, is EPEVTQTPSHQVTQMGQEVILRCVPISNHLYFYWYRQILGQKVEFLVSFYNNEISEKSEIFDDQFSVERPDGSNFTLKIRSTKLEDSAMYFCASSVSNYGYTFGSGTRLTVV.